These 5 T cell receptor beta chains share one sample of origin, sequenced in a study of cytomegalovirus exposure and HLA in healthy donors (TCRdb year 2017). Library prep was done by the immunoSEQ multiplex PCR assay. For the multiplex PCR, a mixture combining 60 forward primers for TCR Vbeta segments and 13 reverse primers for TCR Jbeta segments was used. Not all clones reach the TCRdb copy of this immuneACCESS table, which keeps in-frame sequences only. Checked studies attribute under half of the gap to unresolved V genes and leave the rest unexplained. Present in this sample are about 110,000 clones, 74% of which were seen just once. The biggest ten clones account for 14% of the sample. The sequencing input was PBMCs. Receptors originate from a middle-aged woman in good health and CMV-seropositive.

V and J are TRBV5-8 and TRBJ2-3; 7 bases agree with TRBD2. Per germline, CDR1 SGHTS and CDR2 YDEGEE. J gave up 1 base and V 0 bases, and 2 bases lay outside the gene matches. This CDR3 is built from 15 residues. This CDR3 reads CASSLERGGTDTQYF. CDR3 DNA sequence: TGTGCCAGCAGCTTGGAACGGGGGGGCACAGATACGCAGTATTTT. Using reference TRBV5-8 and TRBJ2-3 for the parts outside the CDR3, the full variable domain is EAGVTQSPTHLIKTRGQQATLRCSPISGHTSVYWYQQALGLGLQFLLWYDEGEERNRGNFPPRFSGRQFPNYSSELNVNALELEDSALYLCASSLERGGTDTQYFGPGTRLTVL.

The table lists this clone with a few counts. This chain links TRBV6-5 with TRBJ1-5; D may be TRBD1 (6 bases). From germline, CDR1 is MNHEY and CDR2 SVGAGI. This CDR3 contains 13 residues. V was shortened by 8 bases and J by 3 bases, with 11 bases between the two germline ends. The chain's CDR3 is CASAGADNQPQHF. The CDR3 DNA reads as TGTGCCAGCGCGGGGGCTGACAATCAGCCCCAGCATTTT.

This chain links TRBV30 with TRBJ1-1; D uncertain. CDR3 length: 14 residues. The germline V and J ends were trimmed by 5 bases and 3 bases, with 16 bases remaining between them. Germline CDR1 and CDR2: GTSNPN and SVGIG (reference sequence). CDR3 region: CAWGRAGRDTEAFF. The CDR3 region has the DNA TGTGCCTGGGGACGGGCGGGTAGGGACACTGAAGCTTTCTTT.

The gene calls are TRBV7-9 and TRBJ1-3; D might be TRBD1 (6 bases). There are 16 residues in the CDR3. Per germline, CDR1 SEHNR and CDR2 FQNEAQ (reference sequence). V lost 2 bases, J lost 0 bases, and 11 bases lay in between. CDR3 DNA: TGTGCCAGCAGCTTAAGCGGGGGCCCCTCTGGAAACACCATATATTTT. Its protein product is CASSLSGGPSGNTIYF.

This clone showed up just a few times. The chain has TRBV6-5 and TRBJ2-5; 9 nucleotides match TRBD1. Near its end, the DNA agrees better with TRBJ2-7, so the J call may be wrong. This CDR3 spans 14 amino acids. CDR1 is MNHEY, CDR2 SVGAGI, per germline. Written as DNA, the CDR3 is TGTGCCAGCAAGACAGGGGGGACCTTGGGCGAGCAGTACTTC. Translation gives CASKTGGTLGEQYF.